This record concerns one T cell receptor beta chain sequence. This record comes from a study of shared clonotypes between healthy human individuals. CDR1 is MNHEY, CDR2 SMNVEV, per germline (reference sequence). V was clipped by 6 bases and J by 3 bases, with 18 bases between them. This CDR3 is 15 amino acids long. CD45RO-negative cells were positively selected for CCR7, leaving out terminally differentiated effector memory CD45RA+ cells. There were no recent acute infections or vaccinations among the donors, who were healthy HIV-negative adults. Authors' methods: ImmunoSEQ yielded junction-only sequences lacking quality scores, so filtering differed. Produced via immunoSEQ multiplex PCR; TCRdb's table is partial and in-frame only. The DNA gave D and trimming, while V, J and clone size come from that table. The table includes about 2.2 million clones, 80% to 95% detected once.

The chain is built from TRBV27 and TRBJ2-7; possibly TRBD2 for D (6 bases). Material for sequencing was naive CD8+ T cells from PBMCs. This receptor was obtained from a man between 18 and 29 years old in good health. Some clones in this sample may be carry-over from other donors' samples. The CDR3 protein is CASSKHGGPIYEQYF. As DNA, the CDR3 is TGTGCCAGCAGCAAACACGGAGGGCCGATCTACGAGCAGTACTTC.